A selection of T cell receptor beta chains follows, all from one sample in a study of T cells after yellow fever vaccination. TCRdb re-called the 5' RACE reads with MiXCR, one entry per CDR3 protein. Among approximately 300,000 distinct CDR3 sequences, around 6.8% were seen once, and the ten largest hold 15% to 20%. This sample comprised PBMCs, obtained about 41 days after the first yellow fever vaccination. The receptor source for this set is a man aged 18 to 35 who received the YFV17D yellow fever vaccine. Each CDR3 is given with its conserved first and last residue. Each record gives: J gene, D gene, clone size, V gene, CDR3 protein, CDR3 DNA. D genes are given only for firm matches. Only some rows state a clone size, as once, few, many or a class for expanded clones.

TRBJ2-1 | - | - | TRBV28 | CASSLAKYYNEQFF | TGTGCCAGCAGTTTAGCCAAATACTACAATGAGCAGTTCTTC
TRBJ2-1 | - | many | TRBV7-2 | CASSYVKGNEQFF | TGTGCCAGCAGCTACGTTAAGGGGAATGAGCAGTTCTTC
TRBJ1-3 | - | - | TRBV18 | CASSPPGSYSGNTIYF | TGTGCCAGCTCACCACCGGGCAGTTACTCTGGAAACACCATATATTTT
TRBJ2-7 | - | many | TRBV18 | CASSPPGTAYEQYF | TGTGCCAGCTCACCACCCGGCACAGCCTACGAGCAGTACTTC
TRBJ2-3 | - | few | TRBV18 | CASSPNSPSHLRGTQYF | TGTGCCAGCTCACCAAATAGTCCGAGCCATCTTCGAGGTACGCAGTATTTT
TRBJ2-3 | TRBD2 | - | TRBV9 | CASSPPGTSLPDTQYF | TGTGCCAGCAGCCCCCCCGGGACTAGCCTCCCAGATACGCAGTATTTT
TRBJ2-5 | TRBD2 | many | TRBV5-1 | CASSPGSSGGYQETQYF | TGCGCCAGCAGCCCGGGATCTAGCGGGGGGTACCAAGAGACCCAGTACTTC
TRBJ2-4 | - | few | TRBV9 | CASSVEGTPAKNIQYF | TGTGCCAGCAGCGTAGAGGGTACTCCAGCCAAAAACATTCAGTACTTC
TRBJ2-5 | - | many | TRBV12-3/TRBV12-4 | CASSSPGVRETQYF | TGTGCCAGCAGTTCTCCAGGGGTCCGAGAGACCCAGTACTTC
TRBJ2-2 | - | many | TRBV7-3 | CASSLMNTGELFF | TGTGCCAGCAGCTTAATGAACACCGGGGAGCTGTTTTTT